Listed below are T cell receptor beta chains from one sample, sequenced in a study of blood T cell repertoires in COVID-19. TCRdb's table, derived via immunoSEQ multiplex PCR, lists solely in-frame clones and lacks some. The data hold 350,000 to 550,000 clones, with approximately 90% observed a single time. Material for sequencing was PBMCs or T cells enriched from blood (not recorded which). These receptors all stem from a woman under 30 with acute COVID-19. Both conserved end residues are part of each CDR3. The D gene is left open where the match is weak. Part of the rows lack a size; the others show once, few, many or a class for expanded clones.

j_gene: TRBJ1-2; v_gene: TRBV5-6; d_gene: -; abundance: -; len: 16; CDR3aa: CASSPRAGRASYGYTF; CDR3nt: TGTGCCAGCAGCCCTCGGGCGGGAAGGGCGTCCTATGGCTACACCTTC
j_gene: TRBJ1-1; v_gene: TRBV19; d_gene: -; abundance: -; len: 15; CDR3aa: CASSTGWQVNTEAFF; CDR3nt: TGTGCCAGTAGTACTGGCTGGCAGGTGAACACTGAAGCTTTCTTT
j_gene: TRBJ1-1; v_gene: TRBV2; d_gene: TRBD1; abundance: -; len: 13; CDR3aa: CASRGQRNTEAFF; CDR3nt: TGTGCCAGCAGGGGACAGAGGAACACTGAAGCTTTCTTT
j_gene: TRBJ2-7; v_gene: TRBV11-2; d_gene: TRBD1; abundance: -; len: 16; CDR3aa: CASSHDRVRSRYEQYF; CDR3nt: TGTGCCAGCAGCCACGACAGGGTAAGAAGTAGGTACGAGCAGTACTTC
j_gene: TRBJ1-1; v_gene: TRBV7-3; d_gene: -; abundance: once; len: 14; CDR3aa: CASRPGAPNTEAFF; CDR3nt: TGTGCCAGCAGACCAGGGGCACCGAACACTGAAGCTTTCTTT
j_gene: TRBJ2-7; v_gene: TRBV11-2; d_gene: -; abundance: -; len: 13; CDR3aa: CASSLNKAGEQYF; CDR3nt: TGTGCCAGCAGCTTGAACAAGGCGGGGGAGCAGTACTTC
j_gene: TRBJ2-7; v_gene: TRBV5-1; d_gene: -; abundance: -; len: 13; CDR3aa: CASSRETHYEQYF; CDR3nt: TGCGCCAGCAGCAGGGAGACACACTACGAGCAGTACTTC
j_gene: TRBJ2-7; v_gene: TRBV11-2; d_gene: TRBD2; abundance: -; len: 18; CDR3aa: CASSLEEASLAELYEQYF; CDR3nt: TGTGCCAGCAGCTTAGAGGAGGCATCACTAGCGGAACTCTACGAGCAGTACTTC
j_gene: TRBJ1-6; v_gene: TRBV6-5; d_gene: -; abundance: -; len: 16; CDR3aa: CASSYEQGSYNSPLHF; CDR3nt: TGTGCCAGCAGTTATGAACAGGGTTCCTATAATTCACCCCTCCACTTT
j_gene: TRBJ2-3; v_gene: TRBV11-3; d_gene: -; abundance: -; len: 14; CDR3aa: CASSSEASTDTQYF; CDR3nt: TGTGCCAGCAGCTCCGAAGCGAGCACAGATACGCAGTATTTT
j_gene: TRBJ2-7; v_gene: TRBV30; d_gene: TRBD1; abundance: -; len: 13; CDR3aa: CAWSGRGTDEQYF; CDR3nt: TGTGCCTGGAGTGGCAGGGGGACCGACGAGCAGTACTTC
j_gene: TRBJ2-2; v_gene: TRBV10-2; d_gene: TRBD2; abundance: -; len: 14; CDR3aa: CASHVDGRAGELFF; CDR3nt: TGCGCCAGCCATGTGGACGGGAGGGCCGGGGAGCTGTTTTTT
j_gene: TRBJ2-7; v_gene: TRBV7-2; d_gene: -; abundance: -; len: 17; CDR3aa: CASSLKKGQPLSYEQYF; CDR3nt: TGTGCCAGCAGCTTAAAAAAGGGGCAGCCCCTTTCCTACGAGCAGTACTTC
j_gene: TRBJ2-1; v_gene: TRBV7-9; d_gene: -; abundance: -; len: 15; CDR3aa: CASSLEPSSYNEQFF; CDR3nt: TGTGCCAGCAGCTTAGAGCCGAGCTCCTACAATGAGCAGTTCTTC
j_gene: TRBJ1-2; v_gene: TRBV5-5; d_gene: -; abundance: once; len: 13; CDR3aa: CASSLTETYGYTF; CDR3nt: TGTGCCAGCAGCTTAACAGAAACCTATGGCTACACCTTC
j_gene: TRBJ1-3; v_gene: TRBV7-8; d_gene: -; abundance: few; len: 15; CDR3aa: CASSLDSLGGNTIYF; CDR3nt: TGTGCCAGCAGCTTGGACAGCCTAGGAGGAAACACCATATATTTT
j_gene: TRBJ1-5; v_gene: TRBV15; d_gene: TRBD1; abundance: many; len: 17; CDR3aa: CATSRAGTGTSNQPQHF; CDR3nt: TGTGCCACCAGCAGGGCCGGGACAGGGACTAGCAATCAGCCCCAGCATTTT
j_gene: TRBJ1-3; v_gene: TRBV6-2/TRBV6-3; d_gene: -; abundance: -; len: 15; CDR3aa: CASSYARTTGNTIYF; CDR3nt: TGTGCCAGCAGTTACGCCAGGACAACTGGAAACACCATATATTTT
j_gene: TRBJ2-5; v_gene: TRBV5-1; d_gene: TRBD2; abundance: -; len: 17; CDR3aa: CASSLSSTSGSRETQYF; CDR3nt: TGCGCCAGCAGCTTGTCGTCTACTAGCGGGAGCCGAGAGACCCAGTACTTC
j_gene: TRBJ2-7; v_gene: TRBV3-1/TRBV3-2; d_gene: TRBD2; abundance: -; len: 13; CDR3aa: CASSQRTSGEQYF; CDR3nt: TGTGCCAGCAGCCAAAGGACTAGTGGCGAGCAGTACTTC
j_gene: TRBJ2-1; v_gene: TRBV3-1/TRBV3-2; d_gene: TRBD2; abundance: -; len: 20; CDR3aa: CASSQSWTSGGPYHDNEQFF; CDR3nt: TGTGCCAGCAGCCAGTCATGGACTAGCGGGGGGCCTTACCATGACAATGAGCAGTTCTTC
j_gene: TRBJ1-1; v_gene: TRBV28; d_gene: -; abundance: -; len: 13; CDR3aa: CASSTTVNTEAFF; CDR3nt: TGTGCCAGCAGCACCACAGTGAACACTGAAGCTTTCTTT
j_gene: TRBJ1-4; v_gene: TRBV5-1; d_gene: -; abundance: -; len: 15; CDR3aa: CASRDQGLSEEKLFF; CDR3nt: TGCGCCAGCAGGGATCAGGGGTTGTCGGAGGAAAAACTGTTTTTT
j_gene: TRBJ2-7; v_gene: TRBV9; d_gene: -; abundance: -; len: 15; CDR3aa: CASSVGTSTGSEQYF; CDR3nt: TGTGCCAGCAGCGTAGGGACCTCGACGGGGAGCGAGCAGTACTTC
j_gene: TRBJ2-7; v_gene: TRBV27; d_gene: -; abundance: -; len: 15; CDR3aa: CASSLSGTPNYEQYF; CDR3nt: TGTGCCAGCAGTTTATCCGGGACTCCAAACTACGAGCAGTACTTC
j_gene: TRBJ2-1; v_gene: TRBV25-1; d_gene: TRBD2; abundance: few; len: 16; CDR3aa: CASSPWATSGENEQFF; CDR3nt: TGTGCCAGCAGTCCCTGGGCAACTAGCGGGGAGAATGAGCAGTTCTTC
j_gene: TRBJ1-1; v_gene: TRBV3-1/TRBV3-2; d_gene: -; abundance: -; len: 17; CDR3aa: CASSQFGTRVGGTEAFF; CDR3nt: TGTGCCAGCAGCCAATTTGGAACCCGGGTGGGTGGCACTGAAGCTTTCTTT
j_gene: TRBJ1-5; v_gene: TRBV19; d_gene: TRBD1; abundance: -; len: 15; CDR3aa: CASSKRQGGNQPQHF; CDR3nt: TGTGCCAGTAGTAAACGACAGGGGGGAAATCAGCCCCAGCATTTT
j_gene: TRBJ2-5; v_gene: TRBV11-2; d_gene: -; abundance: -; len: 11; CDR3aa: CASSLPETQYF; CDR3nt: TGTGCCAGCAGCCTCCCGGAGACCCAGTACTTC
j_gene: TRBJ2-1; v_gene: TRBV15; d_gene: TRBD1; abundance: -; len: 17; CDR3aa: CATSRAGTGNWGNEQFF; CDR3nt: TGTGCCACCAGCAGAGCCGGGACAGGGAACTGGGGGAATGAGCAGTTCTTC
j_gene: TRBJ1-5; v_gene: TRBV16; d_gene: TRBD1; abundance: -; len: 15; CDR3aa: CASSPTGDSNQPQHF; CDR3nt: TGTGCCAGCAGCCCGACAGGGGATAGCAATCAGCCCCAGCATTTT
j_gene: TRBJ1-5; v_gene: TRBV12-3/TRBV12-4; d_gene: -; abundance: -; len: 13; CDR3aa: CASSGGERWPQHF; CDR3nt: TGTGCCAGCAGCGGGGGAGAGAGGTGGCCCCAGCATTTT
j_gene: TRBJ2-1; v_gene: TRBV20-1; d_gene: -; abundance: -; len: 11; CDR3aa: CSAGLGREQFF; CDR3nt: TGCAGTGCTGGGTTAGGGAGGGAGCAGTTCTTC
j_gene: TRBJ1-5; v_gene: TRBV18; d_gene: -; abundance: -; len: 16; CDR3aa: CASSPNRQGNNQPQHF; CDR3nt: TGTGCCAGCTCGCCAAATCGTCAGGGGAACAATCAGCCCCAGCATTTT
j_gene: TRBJ1-2; v_gene: TRBV7-2; d_gene: -; abundance: -; len: 14; CDR3aa: CASSTGTVPYGYTF; CDR3nt: TGTGCCAGCAGCACAGGGACGGTACCTTATGGCTACACCTTC
j_gene: TRBJ2-1; v_gene: TRBV9; d_gene: -; abundance: -; len: 15; CDR3aa: CASSTRDTPYNEQFF; CDR3nt: TGTGCCAGCAGCACAAGGGACACCCCCTACAATGAGCAGTTCTTC
j_gene: TRBJ2-7; v_gene: TRBV4-2; d_gene: TRBD2; abundance: -; len: 19; CDR3aa: CASSQERTGLASLSYEQYF; CDR3nt: TGTGCCAGCAGCCAAGAAAGAACGGGACTAGCCTCTCTTTCCTACGAGCAGTACTTC
j_gene: TRBJ1-5; v_gene: TRBV7-9; d_gene: -; abundance: -; len: 17; CDR3aa: CASSPLAGGERNQPQHF; CDR3nt: TGTGCCAGCAGCCCCCTTGCGGGGGGCGAAAGGAATCAGCCCCAGCATTTT
j_gene: TRBJ2-3; v_gene: TRBV13; d_gene: -; abundance: -; len: 12; CDR3aa: CASSSEADTQYF; CDR3nt: TGTGCCAGCAGCTCGGAGGCAGATACGCAGTATTTT
j_gene: TRBJ1-6; v_gene: TRBV5-6; d_gene: -; abundance: -; len: 15; CDR3aa: CASRRRGSYNSPLHF; CDR3nt: TGTGCCAGCAGACGCCGAGGCTCCTATAATTCACCCCTCCACTTT
j_gene: TRBJ1-1; v_gene: TRBV28; d_gene: -; abundance: few; len: 11; CDR3aa: CASSTNRVAFF; CDR3nt: TGTGCCAGCAGCACCAACAGGGTAGCTTTCTTT
j_gene: TRBJ2-3; v_gene: TRBV7-3; d_gene: -; abundance: -; len: 16; CDR3aa: CASRRNPNTAGDTQYF; CDR3nt: TGTGCCAGCAGAAGAAACCCCAATACAGCTGGGGATACGCAGTATTTT
j_gene: TRBJ2-5; v_gene: TRBV21-1; d_gene: -; abundance: -; len: 15; CDR3aa: CASSKKRDTQETQYF; CDR3nt: TGTGCCAGCAGCAAAAAAAGGGACACCCAAGAGACCCAGTACTTC
j_gene: TRBJ2-7; v_gene: TRBV5-1; d_gene: -; abundance: -; len: 14; CDR3aa: CASSLNRAGYEQYF; CDR3nt: TGCGCCAGCAGCTTGAATCGCGCAGGCTACGAGCAGTACTTC
j_gene: TRBJ2-7; v_gene: TRBV4-3; d_gene: -; abundance: -; len: 14; CDR3aa: CASSQDGGVGEQYF; CDR3nt: TGCGCCAGCAGCCAAGATGGCGGGGTTGGGGAGCAGTACTTC